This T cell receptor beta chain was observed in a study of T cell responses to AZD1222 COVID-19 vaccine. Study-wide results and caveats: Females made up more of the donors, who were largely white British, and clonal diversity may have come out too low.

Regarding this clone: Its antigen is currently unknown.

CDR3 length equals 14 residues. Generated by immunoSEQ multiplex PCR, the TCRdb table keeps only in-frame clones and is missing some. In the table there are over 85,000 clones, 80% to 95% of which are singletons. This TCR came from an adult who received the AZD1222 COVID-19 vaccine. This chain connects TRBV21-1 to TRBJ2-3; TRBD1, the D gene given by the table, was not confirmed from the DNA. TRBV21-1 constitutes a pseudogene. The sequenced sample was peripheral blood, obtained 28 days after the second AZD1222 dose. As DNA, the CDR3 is TGTGCCAGTAACAGGGGGCTAGGCCAGGATACGCAGTATTTT. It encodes CASNRGLGQDTQYF.